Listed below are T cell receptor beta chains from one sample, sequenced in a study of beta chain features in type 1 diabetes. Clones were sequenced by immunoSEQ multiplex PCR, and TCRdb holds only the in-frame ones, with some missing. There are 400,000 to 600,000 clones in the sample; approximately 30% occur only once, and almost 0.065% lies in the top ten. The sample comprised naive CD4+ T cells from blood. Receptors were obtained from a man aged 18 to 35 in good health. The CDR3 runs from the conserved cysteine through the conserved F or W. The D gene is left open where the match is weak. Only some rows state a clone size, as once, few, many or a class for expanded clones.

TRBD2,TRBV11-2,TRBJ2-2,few,TGTGCCAGCAGCTTTCGAGGGAGGGCCGACACCGGGGAGCTGTTTTTT,CASSFRGRADTGELFF
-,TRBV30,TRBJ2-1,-,TGTGCCTGGAGTGCGGAGAGGGCGGGAAGCCGACCCCCGTTCTTC,CAWSAERAGSRPPFF
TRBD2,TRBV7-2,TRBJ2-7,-,TGTGCCAGCAGCGTGACTAGCGGGAGGGTGTACGAGCAGTACTTC,CASSVTSGRVYEQYF
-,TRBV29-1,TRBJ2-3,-,TGCAGCGTTGACTTCGGCGGGGGCGCAGATACGCAGTATTTT,CSVDFGGGADTQYF
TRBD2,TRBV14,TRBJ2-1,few,TGTGCCAGCAGCCAAGGACTAGCGGCTCCAGACAATGAGCAGTTCTTC,CASSQGLAAPDNEQFF
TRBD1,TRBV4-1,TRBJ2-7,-,TGCGCCAGCAGTCCTCCGGACAGGGGGGCCTACGAGCAGTACTTC,CASSPPDRGAYEQYF
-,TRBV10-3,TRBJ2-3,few,TGTGCCATCAGTGCTGGGCCGGACACAGATACGCAGTATTTT,CAISAGPDTDTQYF
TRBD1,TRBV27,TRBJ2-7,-,TGTGCCAGCAGTGGATGGACAGGGTTCCCTGGGCAGTACTTC,CASSGWTGFPGQYF
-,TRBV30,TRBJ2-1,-,TGTGCCTGGGGGCAGGGTAATCCCTACAATGAGCAGTTCTTC,CAWGQGNPYNEQFF
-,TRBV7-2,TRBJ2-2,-,TGTGCCAGCAGCTTTGTCAGTAACACCGGGGAGCTGTTTTTT,CASSFVSNTGELFF
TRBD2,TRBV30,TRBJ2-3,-,TGTGCCTGGAGTGTGGCAAGCGGGAGGTCAGATACGCAGTATTTT,CAWSVASGRSDTQYF
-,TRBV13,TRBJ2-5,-,TGTGCCAGCAGCTTAGGCCTTGCGGTCCTTCAAGAGACCCAGTACTTC,CASSLGLAVLQETQYF
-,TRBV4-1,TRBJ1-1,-,TGCGCCAGCAGCCAAGGGAGGGGAGTTGGAGAAGCTTTCTTT,CASSQGRGVGEAFF
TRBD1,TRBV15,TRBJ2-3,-,TGTGCCACCAGCAGTAGGACAGGGGGACGGGATACGCAGTATTTT,CATSSRTGGRDTQYF
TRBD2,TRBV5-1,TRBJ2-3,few,TGCGCCAGCAGCGAAAGCGGGACCAGCACAGATACGCAGTATTTT,CASSESGTSTDTQYF
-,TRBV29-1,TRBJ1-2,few,TGCAGCGTTCAGCAGGGGAACTATGGCTACACCTTC,CSVQQGNYGYTF
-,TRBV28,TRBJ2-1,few,TGTGCCAGCAGCCCCCCCTCCTACAATGAGCAGTTCTTC,CASSPPSYNEQFF
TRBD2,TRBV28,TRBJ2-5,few,TGTGCCAGCAGTACGTTGGGAGGGGAGACCCAGTACTTC,CASSTLGGETQYF
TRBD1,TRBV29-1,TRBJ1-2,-,TGCAGCGTTGCAGGGGGGGCCATCCCCTATGGCTACACCTTC,CSVAGGAIPYGYTF
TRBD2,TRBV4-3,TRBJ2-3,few,TGCGCCAGCAGCCTGGGGCGGGGGACTAGTCTCACAGATACGCAGTATTTT,CASSLGRGTSLTDTQYF
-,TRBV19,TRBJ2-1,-,TGTGCCAGTAGCCAACTTTGGGTTGCTGAGCAGTTCTTC,CASSQLWVAEQFF
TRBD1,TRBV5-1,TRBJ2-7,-,TGCGCCAGCAGCTTGGCCCCGGGACAGCAAAGGGAGCAGTACTTC,CASSLAPGQQREQYF
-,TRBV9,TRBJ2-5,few,TGTGCCAGCAGCGTCCAGGCCCAGGAGACCCAGTACTTC,CASSVQAQETQYF
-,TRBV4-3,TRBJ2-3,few,TGCGCCAGCAGCCACATAGCGGATACGCAGTATTTT,CASSHIADTQYF
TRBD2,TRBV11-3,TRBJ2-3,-,TGTGCCAGCAGCTTAGGGGGACTAGCGTGGCGCACAGATACGCAGTATTTT,CASSLGGLAWRTDTQYF
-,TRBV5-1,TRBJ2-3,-,TGCGCCAGCAGCTGGGACAGCACAGATACGCAGTATTTT,CASSWDSTDTQYF